The rows below give T cell receptor beta chains drawn from one sample of a study of vaccination effects on CD4 cells after COVID-19. Some clones are missing from TCRdb's copy, which holds only in-frame ones; the method was immunoSEQ multiplex PCR. Among tens of thousands of clones listed, roughly 75% were seen once. These TCRs' antigens remain unknown. The sample consisted of CD4+ T cells from PBMCs cultured without peptide, taken after COVID-19 vaccination. The receptor set was obtained from a human donor who received a COVID-19 vaccine. Each CDR3 is given with its conserved first and last residue. Each record gives: J gene, V gene, CDR3 length, clone size, D gene, CDR3 protein, CDR3 DNA. A D gene is named only where the DNA matches it firmly. Clone size appears in some rows only: once, few, many, or a class for an expanded clone.

>TRBJ1-3|TRBV5-1|15|NA|NA
CASSLQGTEGNTIYF
TGCGCCAGCAGCTTGCAGGGAACAGAGGGAAACACCATATATTTT
>TRBJ2-5|TRBV3-1/TRBV3-2|16|NA|TRBD2
CASSQASGEPKETQYF
TGTGCCAGCAGCCAAGCTAGCGGGGAACCCAAGGAGACCCAGTACTTC
>TRBJ1-2|TRBV30|13|NA|NA
CAWSARDIYGYTF
TGTGCCTGGAGTGCGCGGGACATCTATGGCTACACCTTC
>TRBJ2-3|TRBV5-1|16|NA|TRBD2
CASSSTSGGETDTQYF
TGCGCCAGCAGCTCTACTAGCGGGGGGGAGACAGATACGCAGTATTTT
>TRBJ2-1|TRBV7-2|11|NA|NA
CASSSSRVMVF
TGTGCCAGCAGTTCCTCGAGGGTGATGGTCTTC
>TRBJ1-6|TRBV5-1|13|NA|NA
CASSPGTAAPLHF
TGCGCCAGCAGCCCCGGGACCGCGGCTCCCCTCCACTTT
>TRBJ2-2|TRBV9|19|NA|TRBD2
CASSVALLAGGSNTGELFF
TGTGCCAGCAGCGTAGCGTTGCTAGCGGGGGGTTCGAACACCGGGGAGCTGTTTTTT
>TRBJ2-3|TRBV2|12|once|TRBD1
CASSADRDTQYF
TGTGCCAGCAGTGCGGACAGGGATACGCAGTATTTT
>TRBJ1-1|TRBV18|13|few|NA
CASSQGPTTEAFF
TGTGCCAGCTCACAGGGACCTACCACTGAAGCTTTCTTT
>TRBJ2-1|TRBV6-2/TRBV6-3|16|few|TRBD2
CASSDPGTSSYNEQFF
TGTGCCAGCAGCGACCCCGGGACTAGCTCCTACAATGAGCAGTTCTTC
>TRBJ2-1|TRBV20-1|13|NA|TRBD1
CSASKGQGHEQFF
TGCAGTGCTAGTAAAGGACAGGGCCATGAGCAGTTCTTC
>TRBJ2-5|TRBV5-4|15|NA|NA
CASSGASGAWETQYF
TGTGCCAGCAGCGGAGCGTCGGGGGCCTGGGAGACCCAGTACTTC
>TRBJ2-3|TRBV6-5|14|once|TRBD2
CASTETSSLDTQYF
TGTGCCAGCACCGAGACTAGCAGTTTGGATACGCAGTATTTT
>TRBJ2-3|TRBV24-1|16|NA|NA
CATSDRRGNAPDTQYF
TGTGCCACCAGTGATCGCCGGGGAAATGCGCCAGATACGCAGTATTTT
>TRBJ2-5|TRBV5-4|15|NA|NA
CASSSRRQEGETQYF
TGTGCCAGCAGCTCAAGGCGCCAGGAGGGAGAGACCCAGTACTTC
>TRBJ2-3|TRBV6-5|15|NA|TRBD2
CASSRTSGGLNTQYF
TGTGCCAGCAGTCGGACTAGCGGGGGGTTGAATACGCAGTATTTT
>TRBJ1-6|TRBV5-1|18|NA|NA
CASSLASGSSSYNSPLHF
TGCGCCAGCAGCTTGGCCTCTGGCAGCAGCTCCTATAATTCACCCCTCCACTTT
>TRBJ1-5|TRBV28|15|NA|NA
CASRPSWGMHQPQHF
TGTGCCAGCAGACCCAGTTGGGGTATGCATCAGCCCCAGCATTTT
>TRBJ2-5|TRBV7-3|13|NA|NA
CASSWRIQETQYF
TGTGCCAGCAGCTGGAGAATTCAAGAGACCCAGTACTTC
>TRBJ1-6|TRBV6-2/TRBV6-3|14|few|NA
CASSWTEKHSPLHF
TGTGCCAGCAGTTGGACAGAAAAACATTCACCCCTCCACTTT
>TRBJ1-1|TRBV5-1|15|NA|NA
CASSPNTGMDTEAFF
TGCGCCAGCAGCCCCAATACAGGGATGGACACTGAAGCTTTCTTT
>TRBJ1-3|TRBV9|16|NA|NA
CASSVNPGGLADTIYF
TGTGCCAGCAGCGTTAATCCGGGGGGACTTGCGGACACCATATATTTT
>TRBJ1-5|TRBV7-9|12|NA|NA
CASSQDNQPQHF
TGTGCCAGCAGCCAAGATAATCAGCCCCAGCATTTT
>TRBJ1-5|TRBV19|14|NA|NA
CASSMRSGNQPQHF
TGTGCCAGTAGTATGAGGTCCGGCAATCAGCCCCAGCATTTT
>TRBJ2-5|TRBV5-1|15|NA|TRBD1
CASSTGTGSPETQYF
TGCGCCAGCAGCACCGGGACAGGGTCACCCGAGACCCAGTACTTC
>TRBJ2-1|TRBV4-3|15|NA|TRBD1
CASSQDRQGYNEQFF
TGCGCCAGCAGCCAAGACCGACAGGGCTACAATGAGCAGTTCTTC
>TRBJ1-5|TRBV27|14|NA|NA
CASSQTRVDQPQHF
TGTGCCAGCAGTCAAACCAGGGTGGACCAGCCCCAGCATTTT
>TRBJ1-5|TRBV30|14|NA|TRBD1
CAWSGTGGGQPQHF
TGTGCCTGGAGTGGAACAGGGGGCGGGCAGCCCCAGCATTTT
>TRBJ2-2|TRBV21-1|19|NA|NA
CASSKYFRDRVTRFGELFF
TGTGCCAGCAGCAAATATTTCCGGGACAGGGTAACGCGCTTCGGGGAGCTGTTTTTT
>TRBJ2-2|TRBV4-3|15|NA|NA
CASSQGPGNTGELFF
TGCGCCAGCAGCCAGGGGCCAGGGAACACCGGGGAGCTGTTTTTT
>TRBJ1-2|TRBV4-3|14|few|NA
CASSPRHGLDGYTF
TGCGCCAGCAGCCCGCGGCATGGTTTGGATGGCTACACCTTC
>TRBJ2-2|TRBV5-1|15|NA|TRBD1
CASSLGQGVTGELFF
TGCGCCAGCAGCTTGGGACAGGGGGTAACCGGGGAGCTGTTTTTT
>TRBJ1-1|TRBV20-1|11|few|NA
CSASGGTEAFF
TGCAGTGCTAGTGGGGGGACTGAAGCTTTCTTT
>TRBJ1-2|TRBV29-1|12|NA|NA
CSVGDGNYGYTF
TGCAGCGTAGGGGACGGTAACTATGGCTACACCTTC
>TRBJ1-1|TRBV5-1|9|NA|NA
CASSLRAFF
TGCGCCAGCAGCTTGAGAGCTTTCTTT
>TRBJ2-1|TRBV7-9|15|NA|TRBD1
CASSLEGRQGALRFF
TGTGCCAGCAGCTTAGAAGGGCGACAGGGGGCGCTTCGGTTCTTC
>TRBJ2-5|TRBV15|17|NA|TRBD2
CATSRVGTSGGKKTQYF
TGTGCCACCAGCAGAGTGGGGACTAGCGGGGGAAAAAAGACCCAGTACTTC
>TRBJ1-5|TRBV7-2|16|NA|TRBD1
CASSLERGQGGGPQHF
TGTGCCAGCAGCTTAGAGCGGGGACAGGGGGGAGGGCCCCAGCATTTT
>TRBJ1-1|TRBV5-1|14|few|NA
CASSLAGANTEAFF
TGCGCCAGCAGCTTGGCAGGGGCTAACACTGAAGCTTTCTTT